This T cell receptor (beta chain) was sequenced during a study of CD8+CD57+ T cells in acquired aplastic anemia. Study-wide findings and caveats: Patients showed no significant difference from controls in CD8+ Simpson's diversity. The number of CD8+ CDR3 sequences shared by patients and controls was 25 to 35.

Genomic DNA served as template for TCR beta VDJ and CDR3 profiling. From the reads, TCRdb called clonotypes with MiXCR, one entry per CDR3 protein. This table has 180,000 or so distinct CDR3 sequences, 48% appearing once. Patients chosen for sequencing had shown CD8+CD57+ cell expansion by flow cytometry. Patients were untreated when blood was sampled. As regards this clonotype: The antigen is unknown.

The CDR3 runs to 15 residues. The V and J ends lost 9 bases and 0 bases respectively, with 17 bases between them. The germline CDR1 and CDR2 sequences are LNHDA and SQIVND (reference sequence). The rearrangement joins TRBV19 to TRBJ1-1; D gene unclear. The sequence was obtained from a human donor with aplastic anemia. The source material was sorted CD4+, CD8+, or CD8+CD57+ T cells (not recorded which) from PBMCs. The CDR3 loop is CASAATGSMNTEAFF. The CDR3 coding sequence is TGTGCCAGCGCGGCGACGGGGAGCATGAACACTGAAGCTTTCTTT.